Following are 17 T cell receptor beta chains from one sample sequenced in a study of T cells in Graves' hyperthyroidism and ophthalmopathy. Amplified TCR beta CDR3 regions derived from RNA transcripts. RT-PCR in the first round (using the HTBI primer set) targeted the TCR CDR3. MiXCR, applied by TCRdb to the multiplex PCR reads, yields one record per CDR3 protein. The data hold nearly 750,000 distinct CDR3 sequences, with around a third observed a single time. Sequencing used blood. Receptor source: a middle-aged woman with Graves' hyperthyroidism.

This sequence joins TRBV7-3 and TRBJ1-6; 7 nucleotides align to TRBD1. V trimming: 5 bases; J trimming: 10 bases; junction bases outside the gene matches: 14. CDR3 length: 16 amino acids. Germline V gene sequence: CDR1 SGHTA, CDR2 FQGTGA. The CDR3 loop reads CASSKTGPGNMSPLHF. DNA of the CDR3: TGTGCCAGCAGCAAGACAGGGCCCGGGAATATGTCACCCCTCCACTTT.

Points on this clonotype: One base away lies a much larger clone, so this may be a sequencing read error. This chain links TRBV19 with TRBJ1-5, with D uncertain. The germline CDR1 and CDR2 sequences are LNHDA and SQIVND (reference sequence). CDR3 length: 12 residues. This CDR3 is CAGSRLGEPQHF. In DNA, the CDR3 is TGTGCCGGTAGTAGACTCGGCGAGCCCCAGCATTTT.

This clonotype was recorded a few times. This rearrangement joins TRBV12-3 or TRBV12-4 to TRBJ2-7; possibly TRBD1 for D (6 bases). Trimming took 5 bases from V and 2 from J, leaving 16 bases between them. The CDR3 sequence is 15 residues long. Written as DNA, the CDR3 is TGTGCCAGCAGTGCCGGGACACTCTCTCCCTACGAGCAGTACTTC. Amino acids: CASSAGTLSPYEQYF.

The V gene is TRBV9, the J gene TRBJ1-2; D is undetermined. Looked up from germline, CDR1 is SGDLS and CDR2 is YYNGEE. CDR3 size: 13 residues. Trimming cost V 0 bases and J 8 bases, with 11 bases left between them. CDR3 in amino acids: CASSVERTVGYTF. CDR3 sequence (DNA): TGTGCCAGCAGCGTAGAAAGGACGGTGGGCTACACCTTC.

The chain employs TRBV7-2 and TRBJ2-5; D might be TRBD2 (5 bases). The CDR3 has 14 residues. Germline CDR1 is SGHTA and CDR2 is FQGNSA. Trimming removed 1 base from V and 9 bases from J, with 15 bases in between. CDR3 sequence reads: CASSLGSGSQPQYF. The DNA for the CDR3 is TGTGCCAGCAGCTTAGGATCGGGAAGCCAGCCCCAGTACTTC.

The J gene is TRBJ2-2, the V gene TRBV2; D is perhaps TRBD1 (5 bases). The CDR3 contains 16 residues. V was trimmed by 5 bases and J by 8 bases, leaving 21 bases between them. Germline V lookup: CDR1 SNHLY, CDR2 FYNNEI. CDR3 DNA: TGTGCCAGCAGTCGTCCGCTCAGGGTGGTTTCTGGGGAGCTGTTTTTT. This sequence encodes CASSRPLRVVSGELFF.

This clonotype was recorded only once. One end of the junction does not line up with germline, which may come from a read error. V gene TRBV12-5 combines with J gene TRBJ1-1; the D is unclear. This CDR3 is 15 amino acids long. CDR1 LGHNT and CDR2 FRNRAP come from the germline V gene. The chain's CDR3 is CASDLVSTWGTEAFF. The CDR3 nucleotides are TGTGCTAGTGATTTGGTATCCACATGGGGTACTGAAGCTTTCTTT.

This clonotype came up once. This may arise from a read error, as a much more abundant clone is one base away. The V call is TRBV19, the J call TRBJ2-5, with D unclear. CDR1 and CDR2 from the germline V gene are LNHDA and SQIVND (reference sequence). The CDR3 contains 13 residues. CDR3 DNA sequence: TGTGCCAGTAGTCCTGGGCCGGAAGAGACCCAGCACTTC. This translates into CASSPGPEETQHF.

The chain links TRBV24-1 to TRBJ1-5; 10 positions match TRBD1. Germline-derived CDR1 and CDR2 are KGHDR and SFDVKD. The CDR3 totals 14 residues. Trimming at V came to 8 bases and at J to 5 bases, leaving 5 bases not matched to a gene. CDR3 sequence: CATKAGQGYQPQHF. The CDR3 DNA follows: TGTGCCACCAAGGCGGGACAGGGGTATCAGCCCCAGCATTTT.

The V and J genes are TRBV6-5 and TRBJ2-5; 7 nucleotides match TRBD1. The V gene end was trimmed by 8 bases and the J gene end by 2 bases; junction bases not matched to a gene: 2. Germline V gene sequence: CDR1 MNHEY, CDR2 SVGAGI. The CDR3 has 12 residues. The CDR3 region has the DNA TGTGCCAGCGGGACAGTACAAGAGACCCAGTACTTC. It translates to CASGTVQETQYF.

The chain combines TRBV7-3 with TRBJ2-2; D might be TRBD1 or TRBD2, each matching 7 bases. Trimming left V 5 bases short and J 4 bases short, with 14 bases between. This CDR3 is built from 15 residues. Germline CDR1 SGHTA, CDR2 FQGTGA. The CDR3 is CASSPGGGVTGELFF. The CDR3 nucleotides are TGTGCCAGCAGCCCAGGGGGGGGAGTCACCGGGGAGCTGTTTTTT.

This clonotype was recorded a few times. The chain uses TRBV10-3 and TRBJ2-7; TRBD2 agrees at 11 bases. Germline V lookup: CDR1 ENHRY, CDR2 SYGVKD. The CDR3 is 14 residues long. With V trimmed by 6 bases and J by 2 bases, 3 bases remained unmatched. CDR3 sequence reads: CAIRGTSGTYEQYF. DNA for the CDR3: TGTGCCATCAGGGGGACTAGCGGTACCTACGAGCAGTACTTC.

This clonotype was seen at least ten times. One end of the junction is discordant with germline, which a read error may explain. Here the CDR3 reads CASSVVVGNTGAFF. The CDR3 DNA follows: TGTGCCAGCAGCGTAGTCGTGGGGAACACTGGAGCTTTCTTT. The genes are TRBV9 and TRBJ1-1, with D unclear. CDR3 length: 14 residues. CDR1 is SGDLS and CDR2 is YYNGEE in the germline V gene.

In this sample, this clonotype turned up many times. The chain carries TRBV13 and TRBJ2-7; a weak D match, TRBD1 (5 bases). This CDR3 is 14 amino acids long. Deletions cut 5 bases from V and 2 bases from J, with 13 bases between. Germline lookup yields CDR1 PRHDT and CDR2 FYEKMQ (reference sequence). In DNA, the CDR3 is TGTGCCAGCAGCCCCCTAGACAGACCCTACGAGCAGTACTTC. Its translation is CASSPLDRPYEQYF.

The chain joins TRBV7-2 to TRBJ1-4, with TRBD1 as a possible D gene (6 bases). Germline V gene lookup returns CDR1 SGHTA and CDR2 FQGNSA. This CDR3 spans 15 amino acids. The V gene lost 1 base and the J gene lost 15 bases, with 21 bases spanning the gap. Here the CDR3 reads CASSLGQEDLNKVFF. CDR3 sequence (DNA): TGTGCCAGCAGCTTAGGACAGGAGGACCTGAACAAGGTGTTTTTT.

This clonotype was detected only a few times. The chain links TRBV19 to TRBJ1-5; D might be TRBD1 (6 bases). The V and J ends lost 1 base and 6 bases respectively, with 19 bases between them. Germline lookup yields CDR1 LNHDA and CDR2 SQIVND (reference sequence). This CDR3 has 17 amino acids. The CDR3 DNA is TGTGCCAGTAGTATAGGGGGGTCGGGGGCAGGATTTCAGCCCCAGCATTTT. Translated, it gives CASSIGGSGAGFQPQHF.

This clonotype was detected only a few times. This chain joins TRBV18 and TRBJ1-2; D may be TRBD1 (5 bases). Germline V gene lookup returns CDR1 KGHSH and CDR2 LQKENI. V lost 3 bases and J 4 bases, leaving 18 bases between the germline ends. The CDR3 covers 16 residues. CDR3 in amino acids: CASSPIDGAGIYGYTF. The DNA of the CDR3 is TGTGCCAGCTCACCGATCGACGGGGCTGGAATCTATGGCTACACCTTC. Using reference TRBV18 and TRBJ1-2 for the parts outside the CDR3, the full variable domain is NAGVMQNPRHLVRRRGQEARLRCSPMKGHSHVYWYRQLPEEGLKFMVYLQKENIIDESGMPKERFSAEFPKEGPSILRIQQVVRGDSAAYFCASSPIDGAGIYGYTFGSGTRLTVV.